The 27 T cell receptor beta chains below were found in one sample sequenced in a study of tumor and adjacent non-tumor tissue in lung cancer. This sample's RNA came from whole unsorted tissue. A modified ARM-PCR protocol with three rounds of nested PCR amplified TCRbeta. One entry per CDR3 protein, called by TCRdb with MiXCR from the multiplex PCR reads. The table shows about 93,000 distinct CDR3 sequences, with less than 75% occurring only once. Sequencing used lung tumor tissue. Receptor source: a man between 60 and 70 years old with non-small cell lung cancer.

The chain links TRBV5-6 to TRBJ1-1; D is ambiguous. Germline assignment: CDR1 SGHDT and CDR2 YYEEEE. Trimming took off 10 bases at V and 0 bases at J, with 19 bases between the two ends. This CDR3 contains 15 residues. The CDR3 coding sequence is TGTGCCGGCAACTCCCGAGGAGGGTTGAACACTGAAGCTTTCTTT. Protein sequence: CAGNSRGGLNTEAFF. Variable domain in full (rest from reference TRBV5-6 and TRBJ1-1): DAGVTQSPTHLIKTRGQQVTLRCSPKSGHDTVSWYQQALGQGPQFIFQYYEEEERQRGNFPDRFSGHQFPNYSSELNVNALLLGDSALYLCAGNSRGGLNTEAFFGQGTRLTVV.

V is TRBV2 and J is TRBJ2-2; 14 nucleotides align to TRBD2. The CDR3 runs to 18 residues. V was clipped by 5 bases and J by 2 bases; unmatched bases: 7. The germline V gene has CDR1 SNHLY and CDR2 FYNNEI. CDR3 in DNA: TGTGCCAGCAGTAGAAAGGGACTAGCGGGAGCAAACACCGGGGAGCTGTTTTTT. Translation: CASSRKGLAGANTGELFF.

A remark on this clonotype: A much bigger clone sits one base away, suggesting this may be a read error. V gene TRBV5-4 combines with J gene TRBJ2-5; 7 bases are shared with TRBD2. CDR1 and CDR2 (germline): SGHNT, YYREEE (reference sequence). This CDR3 comprises 14 residues. The CDR3 is CAGSMGGGQETQYF. CDR3 nucleotides: TGTGCCGGCAGCATGGGGGGGGGCCAAGAGACCCAGTACTTC.

Details on this clonotype: Germline is not matched at one junction end, which may reflect a read error. J is TRBJ2-4 and V is TRBV6-1; D is undetermined. The germline V gene encodes CDR1 MNHNS and CDR2 SASEGT. The CDR3 covers 14 residues. The CDR3 nucleotides are TGTGCCACCAGTGAGTTAGAAGCCAAAAACATTCAGTACTTC. Translating gives CATSELEAKNIQYF.

This clonotype came up once. This sequence may be a read error, since a much larger clone differs from it by one base. CDR3 sequence reads: CASSFRRGETQYF. The CDR3 nucleotides read TGTGCCAGCAGTTTTAGGAGGGGGGAGACCCAGTACTTC. This chain connects TRBV28 to TRBJ2-5; either TRBD1 or TRBD2 may supply D (6 bases each). The CDR3 is 13 amino acids. Per the germline V gene, CDR1 is MDHEN and CDR2 is SYDVKM. The V gene lost 3 bases and the J gene lost 5 bases, with 10 bases spanning the gap.

In this sample, this clonotype turned up once. J is TRBJ1-4 and V is TRBV4-3; 8 bases line up with TRBD1. The CDR3 consists of 13 residues. Trimming removed 10 bases from V and 7 bases from J; junction bases left unmatched: 8. From germline, CDR1 is LGHNA and CDR2 YSLEER. The CDR3: CANLQDRGEKLFF. The CDR3 DNA is TGCGCCAACCTCCAAGACAGGGGTGAAAAACTGTTTTTT.

This clonotype has a handful of counts. The chain has TRBV14 and TRBJ1-3; D unresolved. The V end was cut by 2 bases, the J end by 0 bases, with 5 bases between. The germline V gene encodes CDR1 SGHDN and CDR2 FVKESK. This CDR3 is built from 14 residues. CDR3 nucleotides: TGTGCCAGCAGCCAACGCCTCTCTGGAAACACCATATATTTT. Translating gives CASSQRLSGNTIYF.

Worth noting for this clonotype: A read error may produce the germline difference seen at one junction end. This sequence joins TRBV11-2 and TRBJ1-2; D may be TRBD1 (5 bases). The CDR3 sequence is 13 residues long. Germline CDR1 is SGHAT and CDR2 is FQNNGV. The chain's CDR3 is CASNLLRNTGYTF. In DNA, the CDR3 is TGTGCCAGCAACTTATTGAGAAACACAGGATACACCTTC.

The chain employs TRBV20-1 and TRBJ2-1, with TRBD2 matching 9 bases. Germline CDR1 and CDR2: DFQATT and SNEGSKA (reference sequence). Losses at the gene ends were 6 bases for V and 4 bases for J; bases not matched to a gene: 4. CDR3 length equals 13 residues. CDR3 protein: CSAGTSRYNEQFF. CDR3 coding DNA: TGCAGTGCAGGGACTAGCAGGTACAATGAGCAGTTCTTC.

This clonotype has only one observation. At one end the junction does not follow the germline gene, possibly because of a read error. The V gene is TRBV20-1, the J gene TRBJ1-1, with 10 nucleotides matching TRBD1. Germline-derived CDR1 and CDR2 are DFQATT and SNEGSKA (reference sequence). The CDR3 totals 13 residues. CDR3 bases: TGCAGTGTACAGGACAGGGGGAACACTGAGGCTTTCTTT. This gives the protein CSVQDRGNTEAFF.

As to this clonotype: Compared with germline, one end of the junction differs, possibly owing to a read error. The gene calls are TRBV6-5 and TRBJ1-1; D not certain. The CDR3 loop spans 12 amino acids. Germline V gene data show CDR1 as MNHEY and CDR2 as SVGAGI. The CDR3 sequence: CASSYVESEALF. CDR3 nucleotide sequence: TGTGCCAGCAGTTACGTGGAATCTGAAGCTTTATTT.

With regard to this clonotype: An end of the junction does not agree with germline; a read error may underlie this. V usage is TRBV28 and J usage is TRBJ1-5; no clear D. The CDR3 is 15 residues long. Germline lookup yields CDR1 MDHEN and CDR2 SYDVKM. CDR3 in amino acids: CVSSLRYRANQPQHF. CDR3 DNA: TGTGTCAGCAGTCTACGCTACAGAGCCAATCAGCCCCAGCATTTT.

On this clonotype itself: A much larger clonotype is one base distant, so this may be a read error. The chain employs TRBV20-1 and TRBJ2-1; D is unresolved. CDR3 length: 13 residues. The germline CDR1 and CDR2 sequences are DFQATT and SNEGSKA (reference sequence). CDR3 in amino acids: CNARDGRNNEQFF. CDR3 sequence (DNA): TGCAATGCTAGAGATGGCCGGAACAATGAGCAGTTCTTC.

Details on this clonotype: One junction end disagrees with the germline gene, perhaps due to a read error. As DNA, the CDR3 is TGCACCAGCAGCACTAGCACCGGGTCGAGGGGTGAAGAACTGTTTTTT. Translating it yields CTSSTSTGSRGEELFF. The chain carries TRBV4-3 and TRBJ1-4; tentative D call: TRBD1 (5 bases). Per the germline V gene, CDR1 is LGHNA and CDR2 is YSLEER. The CDR3 loop spans 16 amino acids.

Concerning this clonotype itself: The junction departs from germline at one end; a sequencing error may be responsible. V and J are TRBV4-1 and TRBJ2-3, with D possibly matching TRBD1 (6 bases). Germline loops: CDR1 MGHRA, CDR2 YSYEKL. This CDR3 comprises 15 residues. CDR3: CASSQIRGITDTQNF. CDR3 bases: TGCGCCAGCAGCCAAATAAGGGGGATCACAGATACGCAGAATTTT.

In regard to this clonotype: One end of the junction does not line up with germline, which may come from a read error. The chain has TRBV11-3 and TRBJ2-6; D is possibly TRBD1 (6 bases). The CDR3 runs 15 residues. The germline V gene has CDR1 SGHNT and CDR2 YENEEA. The DNA for the CDR3 is TGTGCCGGCAGCGAACAGGGTTCCGGGGCCAACGTTCTGACTTTC. This encodes CAGSEQGSGANVLTF.

Notes on this clonotype: The junction and the germline gene differ at one end; a read error may be behind it. The chain is built from TRBV4-1 and TRBJ1-5; D is unresolved. Per germline, CDR1 MGHRA and CDR2 YSYEKL. The CDR3 runs 16 residues. CDR3 residues: CASGQDWVGSNQPQHF. The CDR3, as DNA: TGCGCCAGCGGCCAAGACTGGGTAGGTAGCAATCAGCCCCAGCATTTT.

Remarks on this clonotype: The junction and the germline gene differ at one end; a read error may be behind it. The chain combines TRBV6-5 with TRBJ2-1, with D perhaps assigned TRBD1 or TRBD2 (6 bases each). The germline CDR1 and CDR2 sequences are MNHEY and SVGAGI. The CDR3 is made up of 15 amino acids. The CDR3 region is CTSTPGALRDNEQFF. CDR3 nucleotide sequence: TGTACCAGCACCCCGGGGGCGCTGCGGGACAATGAGCAGTTCTTC.

This clonotype was found many times. This chain links TRBV20-1 with TRBJ2-1; D is unresolved. Germline V gene sequence: CDR1 DFQATT, CDR2 SNEGSKA (reference sequence). V was shortened by 3 bases and J by 4 bases, with 16 bases between the two germline ends. This CDR3 is built from 15 residues. CDR3 in amino acids: CSASGLHDEYNEQFF. CDR3 DNA: TGCAGTGCTAGTGGGCTTCACGACGAGTACAATGAGCAGTTCTTC.

A remark on this clonotype: This may arise from a read error, as a much more abundant clone is one base away. As DNA, the CDR3 is TGTGCCATCTTGGACAGGGGAAACAATGGCTACACCTTC. Translated: CAILDRGNNGYTF. The V gene is TRBV6-1, the J gene TRBJ1-2, with 9 bases lining up with TRBD1. Germline CDR1 reads MNHNS; CDR2 reads SASEGT. Unmatched junction bases numbered 9, after V lost 10 bases and J lost 6 bases. CDR3 size: 13 residues.

As concerns this clonotype: A read error is likely, as this CDR3 ends without the conserved phenylalanine or tryptophan. The limits of the CDR3 on the DNA are not certain, so only TCRdb's listed CDR3 is given. The chain couples TRBV6-2 or TRBV6-3 to TRBJ2-1; TRBD1, the table's D call, was not compared with the DNA. From germline, CDR1 is MNHEY and CDR2 SVGEGT. The CDR3 region is 16 residues in length, termini included. The CDR3: CASSTPIIVGDNEQFL.

This chain joins TRBV24-1 and TRBJ2-2; no clear D gene. The CDR3 runs to 12 residues. Deletions cut 6 bases from V and 10 bases from J, with 11 bases between. Germline CDR1 reads KGHDR; CDR2 reads SFDVKD. The DNA for the CDR3 is TGTGCCACCAGTCACAACACCATGGAGCTGTTTTTT. Protein product: CATSHNTMELFF.

The V call is TRBV19, the J call TRBJ1-1, with a tentative D call TRBD1 (5 bases). The V and J ends lost 3 bases and 0 bases respectively, with 11 bases between them. The germline V gene has CDR1 LNHDA and CDR2 SQIVND (reference sequence). The CDR3 runs to 15 residues. The CDR3 coding sequence is TGTGCCAGTAGTATCGTGCAAGGGGTGAACACTGAAGCTTTCTTT. Translation: CASSIVQGVNTEAFF.

Regarding this clonotype: The junction and the germline gene differ at one end; a read error may be behind it. The gene calls are TRBV12-3 or TRBV12-4 and TRBJ2-2; TRBD1 might be the D (7 bases). This CDR3 region has 16 residues. CDR3 protein: CASSTSGGGNTGELLF. CDR3 bases: TGTGCCAGCAGCACCTCAGGAGGGGGCAACACCGGGGAGCTGCTTTTT.

In regard to this clonotype: A read error may be the cause here, since a much bigger clone is one base away. The chain has TRBV28 and TRBJ2-7, with D maybe TRBD1 (5 bases). V gave up 6 bases and J gave up 3 bases, with 18 bases separating them. The CDR3 covers 15 residues. CDR1 and CDR2 (germline): MDHEN, SYDVKM. The CDR3 loop reads CASSQISAGFYEQYF. The CDR3 DNA is TGTGCCAGCAGCCAGATATCGGCAGGGTTCTACGAGCAGTACTTC.

Regarding this clonotype: A read error may explain this, as a much larger clone is one base away. The genes are TRBV6-2 or TRBV6-3 and TRBJ2-5; D might be TRBD2 (6 bases). The CDR3 length is 14 residues. In germline, CDR1 is MNHEY, CDR2 SVGEGT. The CDR3 DNA sequence: TGTGCCAGCACCCCCCCCCTAGCGAGAGAGTCCCAGTACTTC. The encoded protein is CASTPPLARESQYF.

On this clonotype: At one of its ends the junction is not consistent with the germline gene, which may arise from a read error. The chain combines TRBV6-6 with TRBJ1-1; tentative D call: TRBD1 (5 bases). The CDR3 sequence is 15 residues long. The germline CDR1 and CDR2 sequences are MNHNY and SVGAGI (reference sequence). CDR3 DNA: TGTGCAAGCAGTTACTGGGGACTGGGAAGCACTGAAGCTTTCTTT. Amino acid sequence: CASSYWGLGSTEAFF.